This T cell receptor (beta chain) was recorded in a study of shared clonotypes between healthy human individuals. Measured with immunoSEQ multiplex PCR; TCRdb has only the in-frame clones, and not every one. The sample yields around 700,000 clones, around 78% seen once. A few counts support this clone. The sample holds other DNA sequences that translate to the same CDR3. The ends were cut back, 0 bases at V and 5 bases at J, with 11 bases in the middle. The CDR3 consists of 15 residues. Germline lookup yields CDR1 SGHRS and CDR2 YFSETQ. The sequence derives from a woman in her twenties or thirties in good health. The material sequenced was memory CD4+ T cells sorted from blood. Subset given: CD45RA-negative fraction. The chain uses TRBV5-1 and TRBJ2-2, with unresolved D. The CDR3 sequence: CASSLAEQGTGELFF. The CDR3 coding sequence is TGCGCCAGCAGCTTGGCAGAACAAGGTACCGGGGAGCTGTTTTTT.